This TCR beta chain was found in a study of beta chain features in type 1 diabetes. Notes on the study in general: It was among patients, rather than healthy donors, that naive, central memory and Treg TCRB repertoires appeared more similar. People with Type 1 diabetes carried modestly yet significantly shorter TCRB CDR3s in all four CD4+ subsets.

In this sample, this clone turned up a few times. Its antigen is unknown. TCRB transcripts that were expressed got sequenced, as all of the isolated RNA had been reverse transcribed. The table came from immunoSEQ multiplex PCR; TCRdb's copy has only in-frame clones and leaves some out. This table has about half a million clones, over 9.5% appearing once. The germline CDR1 and CDR2 sequences are SGHRS and YFSETQ. There are 15 residues in the CDR3. V was clipped by 0 bases and J by 5 bases, with 14 bases between them. Sequencing was done on a sample of naive CD4+ T cells from blood. This sequence was found in a woman under 30 in good health. The gene calls are TRBV5-1 and TRBJ1-2, with unresolved D. The CDR3 region is CASSLGLSAIYGYTF. The CDR3 DNA sequence: TGCGCCAGCAGCTTGGGCCTCTCAGCGATATATGGCTACACCTTC.